These 22 T cell receptor beta chains were all obtained from the same sample, sequenced in a study of OX40 agonist ivuxolimab in advanced cancers. Receptor amplification or capture employed the immunoSEQ multiplex PCR assay. Held by TCRdb, this immuneACCESS table contains in-frame sequences only and omits some clones. Under half of the omission traces to an unresolved V gene where checked; the cause of the rest is unknown. The sample profile shows approximately 60,000 clones; approximately 85% of them were found once. The ten largest make up around 1% of the sample. This specimen was CD4+ or CD8+ T cells sorted from blood, taken in a trial of the OX40 agonist ivuxolimab. The receptor source for this set is an adult with an advanced solid tumor such as melanoma, head and neck, liver or kidney cancer.

The V call is TRBV5-1, the J call TRBJ1-2; no reliable D call. V was trimmed by 2 bases and J by 6 bases, leaving 11 bases between them. The CDR3 has 13 residues. CDR1 is SGHRS and CDR2 is YFSETQ in the germline V gene. This chain's CDR3 is CASSLTQVDGYTF. CDR3 bases: TGCGCCAGCAGCTTAACCCAGGTCGATGGCTACACCTTC.

The chain has TRBV5-4 and TRBJ2-3; 12 bases line up with TRBD2. Germline CDR1 is SGHNT and CDR2 is YYREEE (reference sequence). The ends lost 0 bases at V and 8 bases at J; junction bases unmatched: 4. The CDR3 is 15 residues long. Here the CDR3 reads CASSLGTSGDGTQYF. As DNA, the CDR3 is TGTGCCAGCAGCTTGGGGACTAGCGGGGATGGTACGCAGTATTTT.

The V gene is TRBV7-9, the J gene TRBJ1-5; possible D gene TRBD1, 6 bases. Germline V gene sequence: CDR1 SEHNR, CDR2 FQNEAQ (reference sequence). V was trimmed by 5 bases and J by 4 bases, leaving 15 bases between them. This CDR3 region has 15 residues. CDR3 sequence reads: CASSQDTGKNQPQHF. The CDR3 coding sequence is TGTGCCAGCAGCCAAGATACAGGGAAGAATCAGCCCCAGCATTTT.

The chain combines TRBV4-1 with TRBJ1-5; D is perhaps TRBD1 (5 bases). V lost 3 bases, J lost 2 bases, and 17 bases lay in between. The CDR3 has 17 amino acids. Germline V gene sequence: CDR1 MGHRA, CDR2 YSYEKL. The CDR3 bases are TGCGCCAGCAGCCAGGGTCCTCGTTCGGGGGGCAATCAGCCCCAGCATTTT. It encodes CASSQGPRSGGNQPQHF.

The chain links TRBV2 to TRBJ2-1; D perhaps matches TRBD1 (5 bases). The V gene's germline CDR1 is SNHLY and CDR2 FYNNEI. The CDR3 consists of 14 residues. V lost 7 bases and J 6 bases, leaving 16 bases between the germline ends. This chain's CDR3 is CASIEDIRVNEQFF. The DNA for the CDR3 is TGTGCCAGCATAGAGGACATACGGGTCAATGAGCAGTTCTTC.

The genes are TRBV27 and TRBJ1-2; tentative D call: TRBD1 (6 bases). CDR3 length equals 17 residues. CDR1 is MNHEY, CDR2 SMNVEV, per germline (reference sequence). V dropped 5 bases and J dropped 3 bases, with 22 bases sitting between them. CDR3 DNA: TGTGCCAGCAGTCTCCTCCCACAGGGTGCGATACACTATGGCTACACCTTC. It encodes CASSLLPQGAIHYGYTF.

The chain uses TRBV19 and TRBJ2-5; D gene ambiguous. Trimming took 4 bases from V and 5 from J, leaving 14 bases between them. This CDR3 has 14 amino acids. The germline gives CDR1 LNHDA, CDR2 SQIVND (reference sequence). CDR3 nucleotide sequence: TGTGCCAGTAGTAGGGCATCGGTCACGGAGACCCAGTACTTC. Translated: CASSRASVTETQYF.

A single count supports this clone. The chain couples TRBV19 to TRBJ2-2; the D is unclear. V was cut by 1 base and J by 0 bases, with 3 bases left in between. Germline CDR1 and CDR2: LNHDA and SQIVND (reference sequence). CDR3 size: 14 residues. CDR3 protein: CASSIVANTGELFF. The CDR3 nucleotides are TGTGCCAGTAGTATAGTAGCGAACACCGGGGAGCTGTTTTTT.

V is TRBV7-8 and J is TRBJ2-7, with TRBD1 identical over 12 bases. The V gene's germline CDR1 is SGHVS and CDR2 FQNEAQ. V dropped 5 bases and J dropped 6; count of bases not matched to a gene: 8. The CDR3 consists of 15 residues. CDR3 in DNA: TGTGCCAGCAGCCTAGGGACAGGGGGCGCTTTCGAGCAGTACTTC. This codes for CASSLGTGGAFEQYF. The variable domain in full, with the rest retrieved from reference TRBV7-8 and TRBJ2-7, is GAGVSQSPRYKVAKRGQDVALRCDPISGHVSLFWYQQALGQGPEFLTYFQNEAQLDKSGLPSDRFFAERPEGSVSTLKIQRTQQEDSAVYLCASSLGTGGAFEQYFGPGTRLTVT.

This clone was counted between two and nine times. The chain is built from TRBV9 and TRBJ1-1; D possibly corresponds to TRBD1 (6 bases). Trimming removed 0 bases from V and 0 bases from J, with 9 bases in between. This CDR3 comprises 15 residues. Looked up from germline, CDR1 is SGDLS and CDR2 is YYNGEE. CDR3: CASSVGGALNTEAFF. Here the CDR3 DNA reads TGTGCCAGCAGCGTAGGGGGGGCCTTGAACACTGAAGCTTTCTTT.

This clone was detected once. The rearrangement uses TRBV7-8 and TRBJ1-3; D may be TRBD1 (6 bases). This CDR3 has 16 amino acids. V dropped 4 bases and J dropped 0 bases, with 13 bases sitting between them. Germline CDR1 reads SGHVS; CDR2 reads FQNEAQ. The CDR3 loop reads CASSSLAGASGNTIYF. CDR3 in DNA: TGTGCCAGCAGCTCTCTAGCGGGGGCCTCTGGAAACACCATATATTTT. Filled out from reference TRBV7-8 and TRBJ1-3, the complete variable domain reads GAGVSQSPRYKVAKRGQDVALRCDPISGHVSLFWYQQALGQGPEFLTYFQNEAQLDKSGLPSDRFFAERPEGSVSTLKIQRTQQEDSAVYLCASSSLAGASGNTIYFGEGSWLTVV.

This clone showed up just once. The V call is TRBV11-3, the J call TRBJ2-7; TRBD1 matches at 7 bases. This CDR3 has 13 amino acids. The V segment lost 5 bases and the J segment 6 bases; nucleotides outside the gene matches: 7. CDR1 and CDR2 from the germline V gene are SGHNT and YENEEA. In nucleotides, the CDR3 is TGTGCCAGCAGCGAAAACAGGGGTGCCGAGCAGTACTTC. Its protein is CASSENRGAEQYF.

The chain joins TRBV19 to TRBJ1-1; the D is unclear. Germline V CDR1 and CDR2: LNHDA, SQIVND (reference sequence). CDR3 size: 13 residues. V was clipped by 0 bases and J by 6 bases, with 8 bases between them. The chain's CDR3 is CASSIDLRPEAFF. CDR3 DNA: TGTGCCAGTAGTATAGATCTGCGTCCTGAAGCTTTCTTT.

V and J are TRBV28 and TRBJ1-2; TRBD1 might be the D (5 bases). The CDR3 has 14 amino acids. CDR1 is MDHEN and CDR2 is SYDVKM in the germline V gene. The germline V and J ends were trimmed by 7 bases and 8 bases, with 20 bases remaining between them. CDR3 bases: TGTGCCAGCAATACTTTTCAGGGTAAAAGAGGCTACACCTTC. Translating it yields CASNTFQGKRGYTF.

The genes are TRBV12-2 and TRBJ2-7. TRBV12-2 is a pseudogene. This CDR3 spans 13 amino acids. CDR3 sequence reads: CASRFSDSYEQYF. In nucleotides, the CDR3 is TGTGCAAGTCGCTTCTCGGACTCCTACGAGCAGTACTTC.

The rearrangement uses TRBV5-5 and TRBJ2-2, with D perhaps TRBD2 (6 bases). Germline-derived CDR1 and CDR2 are SGHKS and YYEKEE (reference sequence). Trimming removed 0 bases at V and 0 bases at J, with 15 bases between. This CDR3 region has 18 residues. The CDR3 loop reads CASSLELAAGSNTGELFF. CDR3 coding DNA: TGTGCCAGCAGCTTGGAACTAGCCGCCGGTTCGAACACCGGGGAGCTGTTTTTT. The variable domain in full, completed from reference TRBV5-5 and TRBJ2-2, reads DAGVTQSPTHLIKTRGQQVTLRCSPISGHKSVSWYQQVLGQGPQFIFQYYEKEERGRGNFPDRFSARQFPNYSSELNVNALLLGDSALYLCASSLELAAGSNTGELFFGEGSRLTVL.

The genes are TRBV29-1 and TRBJ2-1, with 14 bases fitting TRBD2. Germline trimming cut 3 bases from V and 2 bases from J; bases unmatched to any gene: 6. Germline lookup yields CDR1 SQVTM and CDR2 ANQGSEA. This CDR3 region has 17 residues. The CDR3 region is CSVERLAGGLPYNEQFF. The CDR3 nucleotides are TGCAGCGTTGAGCGACTAGCGGGGGGGTTGCCCTACAATGAGCAGTTCTTC.

The chain joins TRBV4-3 to TRBJ2-3; 10 bases match TRBD1. Germline V gene data show CDR1 as LGHNA and CDR2 as YSLEER. The CDR3 is made up of 13 amino acids. Trimming took 0 bases from V and 12 from J; bases not matched to a gene: 3. In nucleotides, the CDR3 is TGCGCCAGCAGCCAAGATCGGGACAGGGGACAGTATTTT. Translating it yields CASSQDRDRGQYF.

The genes are TRBV6-1 and TRBJ1-6; D perhaps matches TRBD1 (5 bases). CDR1 and CDR2 (germline): MNHNS, SASEGT. V dropped 2 bases and J dropped 9 bases, with 11 bases sitting between them. The CDR3 extends over 14 amino acids. CDR3 bases: TGTGCCAGCAGTGAAACGGGGGTGGCTTCACCCCTCCACTTT. Protein sequence: CASSETGVASPLHF.

J is TRBJ2-5 and V is TRBV15, with D perhaps matching TRBD2 (6 bases). Trimming took off 0 bases at V and 2 bases at J, with 10 bases between the two ends. The CDR3 has 15 residues. CDR1 and CDR2 from the germline V gene are LNHNV and YYDKDF (reference sequence). CDR3 sequence: CATSRDPRGQETQYF. The CDR3 nucleotides read TGTGCCACCAGCAGAGATCCTCGGGGGCAAGAGACCCAGTACTTC. The complete variable domain, with remaining parts taken from reference TRBV15 and TRBJ2-5, reads DAMVIQNPRYQVTQFGKPVTLSCSQTLNHNVMYWYQQKSSQAPKLLFHYYDKDFNNEADTPDNFQSRRPNTSFCFLDIRSPGLGDTAMYLCATSRDPRGQETQYFGPGTRLLVL.

The gene calls are TRBV27 and TRBJ2-7, with TRBD1 matching over 9 bases. The CDR3 totals 16 residues. With V trimmed by 5 bases and J by 3 bases, 11 bases remained unmatched. The germline CDR1 and CDR2 sequences are MNHEY and SMNVEV (reference sequence). The CDR3 region has the DNA TGTGCCAGCAGTCCGCTGAAAACGACAGGGGGCTACGAGCAGTACTTC. Translating gives CASSPLKTTGGYEQYF.

This clone was seen only once. This chain links TRBV4-1 with TRBJ1-6; D may be TRBD1 (6 bases). The V gene's germline CDR1 is MGHRA and CDR2 YSYEKL. This CDR3 has 15 residues. Trimming removed 2 bases from V and 7 bases from J, with 12 bases in between. The CDR3 sequence is CASSQSHRENSPLHF. In nucleotides, the CDR3 is TGCGCCAGCAGCCAAAGTCACAGGGAAAATTCACCCCTCCACTTT.